What follows are 11 T cell receptor beta chains derived from one specimen sequenced in a study of response to subunit inactivated influenza vaccine (dated by TCRdb to 2017 to 2018). Library construction relied on RT-PCR. Sequencing used an Illumina HiSeq 2500. In TCRdb, the public reads were trimmed at Q25 with fastp and aligned with MiXCR, with productive beta chains retained. Rows are combined by CDR3 protein, so each entry shows the most common genes and DNA. Across this sample there are 450,000 to 700,000 distinct CDR3 sequences, with around 13% seen only once. The top ten constitute roughly 11% of the sample. The specimen was PBMCs from blood, collected 11 to 12 days after vaccination. The receptor source for this set is a man aged 50 to 60 who received an inactivated influenza vaccine. Donor details come from another sample of the same person, matched by shared clones.

Only a few counts were recorded for this clonotype. V gene TRBV5-1 combines with J gene TRBJ1-6, with TRBD1 matching 7 bases. CDR3 size: 15 residues. CDR1 is SGHRS and CDR2 is YFSETQ in the germline V gene. V was clipped by 2 bases and J by 4 bases; unmatched bases: 3. CDR3 in amino acids: CASSLEQGYNSPLHF. As DNA, the CDR3 is TGCGCCAGCAGCTTAGAACAGGGGTATAATTCACCCCTCCACTTT.

This clonotype was observed a few times. The chain links TRBV20-1 to TRBJ1-1; D ambiguous. This CDR3 has 12 residues. Looked up from germline, CDR1 is DFQATT and CDR2 is SNEGSKA (reference sequence). Written as DNA, the CDR3 is TGCAGGGCCCGCAAAATGAACACTGAAGCTTTCTTT. Residues: CRARKMNTEAFF.

The chain has TRBV15 and TRBJ2-1, with 10 bases lining up with TRBD2. Germline CDR1 reads LNHNV; CDR2 reads YYDKDF (reference sequence). Trimming took 2 bases from V and 7 from J; bases not matched to a gene: 5. This CDR3 contains 15 residues. The CDR3 region has the DNA TGTGCCACCAGCAGAAGCGGGAGGGCCTCGAATGAGCAGTTCTTC. Its translation is CATSRSGRASNEQFF. Supplemented by reference TRBV15 and TRBJ2-1, the full variable domain reads DAMVIQNPRYQVTQFGKPVTLSCSQTLNHNVMYWYQQKSSQAPKLLFHYYDKDFNNEADTPDNFQSRRPNTSFCFLDIRSPGLGDTAMYLCATSRSGRASNEQFFGPGTRLTVL.

This clonotype was observed a few times. This chain connects TRBV12-3 or TRBV12-4 to TRBJ2-4; 9 bases map to TRBD1. Unmatched junction bases numbered 3, after V lost 7 bases and J lost 5 bases. The CDR3 is made up of 13 amino acids. CDR3 nucleotide sequence: TGTGCCAGCATGGGACAGGGCCAAAACATTCAGTACTTC. This gives the protein CASMGQGQNIQYF.

This clonotype was recorded a few times. The chain employs TRBV12-3 or TRBV12-4 and TRBJ2-2; D might be TRBD1 or TRBD2, each matching 5 bases. This CDR3 region has 13 residues. Trimming cost V 11 bases and J 2 bases, with 12 bases left between them. CDR3 protein: CADSGSNTGELFF. Written as DNA, the CDR3 is TGTGCCGACAGTGGGAGTAACACCGGGGAGCTGTTTTTT.

By frequency in the sample, this clonotype is medium-sized. J is TRBJ1-2 and V is TRBV12-3 or TRBV12-4; weak D call: TRBD1 (5 bases). V lost 4 bases to trimming and J lost 8 bases, with 17 bases between them. The CDR3 contains 14 residues. The CDR3 nucleotides read TGTGCCAGCAGTTGGCCTGGAGGGGCGCGCGGCTACACCTTC. This translates into CASSWPGGARGYTF.

This clonotype was counted at least ten times. The chain couples TRBV7-2 to TRBJ2-7; TRBD2 is a possible D gene (6 bases). This CDR3 is built from 14 residues. Trimming removed 2 bases at V and 5 bases at J, with 13 bases between. Germline-derived CDR1 and CDR2 are SGHTA and FQGNSA. The CDR3 loop reads CASSLTRDLNEQYF. CDR3 DNA: TGTGCCAGCAGCTTAACCAGGGACTTGAACGAGCAGTACTTC.

The V gene is TRBV5-5, the J gene TRBJ2-7; TRBD1 matches 10 bases. This CDR3 is 15 amino acids long. Looked up from germline, CDR1 is SGHKS and CDR2 is YYEKEE (reference sequence). The V segment lost 3 bases and the J segment 2 bases; nucleotides outside the gene matches: 5. CDR3 bases: TGTGCCAGCAGCTCGGGACAGGGGCGAACCTACGAGCAGTACTTC. The encoded protein is CASSSGQGRTYEQYF.

This clonotype has more than one count but fewer than ten. The chain's CDR3 is CASSLGQGIANYGYTF. The CDR3 DNA sequence: TGTGCCAGCAGTCTGGGACAGGGCATAGCTAACTATGGCTACACCTTC. V gene TRBV6-1 combines with J gene TRBJ1-2; 9 bases fit TRBD1. V trimming: 5 bases; J trimming: 0 bases; junction bases outside the gene matches: 7. The CDR3 is 16 residues long. Germline V gene sequence: CDR1 MNHNS, CDR2 SASEGT.

This clonotype was observed at least ten times. The chain recombines TRBV12-3 or TRBV12-4 with TRBJ2-7, with D perhaps TRBD1 (6 bases). V shed 2 bases and J shed 3 bases, with 11 bases lying between them. This CDR3 has 14 amino acids. The CDR3, as DNA: TGTGCCAGCAGTTTACAGGGGAGCCTCTACGAGCAGTACTTC. The encoded protein is CASSLQGSLYEQYF.

The rearrangement uses TRBV4-3 and TRBJ2-1; tentatively, D is TRBD2 (5 bases). This CDR3 comprises 18 residues. Germline values: CDR1 LGHNA, CDR2 YSLEER. V was pared by 1 base and J by 0 bases, with 16 bases between. Here the CDR3 DNA reads TGCGCCAGCAGCCAAGGCAGGAGGTGGGCGAGCTCCTACAATGAGCAGTTCTTC. Amino acids: CASSQGRRWASSYNEQFF.